Following are 29 T cell receptor beta chains from one sample sequenced in a study of cytomegalovirus exposure and HLA in healthy donors. The study ran its PCR with 60 Vbeta and 13 Jbeta primers. Using immunoSEQ multiplex PCR, the repertoire was profiled, and TCRdb retains in-frame clones only, with some absent. This table has 180,000 or so clones, 75% to 80% appearing once. Source material: PBMCs. The receptors stem from a female donor in good health and CMV-seronegative.

This clone was recorded a few times. This chain links TRBV5-1 with TRBJ2-7, with 10 bases fitting TRBD1. CDR3 length: 16 amino acids. CDR1 is SGHRS and CDR2 is YFSETQ in the germline V gene. Trimming at V came to 7 bases and at J to 6 bases, leaving 16 bases not matched to a gene. CDR3 residues: CASGERSPGQGCEQYF. The CDR3 DNA sequence: TGCGCCAGCGGCGAGAGGAGCCCGGGACAGGGGTGCGAGCAGTACTTC. Drawing the rest from reference TRBV5-1 and TRBJ2-7, the complete variable domain is KAGVTQTPRYLIKTRGQQVTLSCSPISGHRSVSWYQQTPGQGLQFLFEYFSETQRNKGNFPGRFSGRQFSNSRSEMNVSTLELGDSALYLCASGERSPGQGCEQYFGPGTRLTVT.

This clone has a single count. The chain carries TRBV6-6 and TRBJ2-7; 9 bases agree with TRBD1. The trim removed 4 bases at V and 7 bases at J, leaving 8 bases unmatched. The CDR3 sequence is 14 residues long. Germline lookup yields CDR1 MNHNY and CDR2 SVGAGI (reference sequence). The CDR3 loop reads CASSSTGGGYEQYF. CDR3 in DNA: TGTGCCAGCAGTTCAACAGGGGGCGGGTATGAGCAGTACTTC.

The chain is built from TRBV27 and TRBJ2-1; TRBD1 agrees at 8 bases. The length of the CDR3 is 14 residues. J lost 2 bases, V lost 8 bases, and 5 bases had no gene match. Germline loops: CDR1 MNHEY, CDR2 SMNVEV (reference sequence). DNA of the CDR3: TGTGCCAGCGGACCGGGACAGGCCTACAATGAGCAGTTCTTC. This gives the protein CASGPGQAYNEQFF.

This rearrangement joins TRBV4-1 to TRBJ1-5; TRBD1 might be the D (6 bases). The CDR3 is made up of 14 amino acids. Germline V gene data show CDR1 as MGHRA and CDR2 as YSYEKL. The germline V and J ends were trimmed by 4 bases and 7 bases, with 14 bases remaining between them. This chain's CDR3 is CASSPQGFRQPQHF. The CDR3 region has the DNA TGCGCCAGCAGCCCGCAGGGGTTCAGGCAGCCCCAGCATTTT.

The V call is TRBV28, the J call TRBJ2-7; TRBD2 matches 10 bases. Trimming took 3 bases from V and 5 from J; bases not matched to a gene: 7. Looked up from germline, CDR1 is MDHEN and CDR2 is SYDVKM. This CDR3 has 15 amino acids. The CDR3, as DNA: TGTGCCAGCAGTTTCGTAGCGGGAGGCCCCAACGAGCAGTACTTC. This sequence encodes CASSFVAGGPNEQYF.

This clone was observed a few times. J is TRBJ1-1 and V is TRBV18, with TRBD1 matching over 7 bases. V gave up 5 bases and J gave up 5 bases; unmatched junction bases: 8. Germline V gene lookup returns CDR1 KGHSH and CDR2 LQKENI. The CDR3 contains 14 residues. The DNA for the CDR3 is TGTGCCAGCTCAGGCCAGACAGGGAAGACTGAAGCTTTCTTT. Its translation is CASSGQTGKTEAFF.

This chain uses TRBV11-2 with TRBJ2-1; D is unresolved. CDR1 and CDR2 from the germline V gene are SGHAT and FQNNGV. V was trimmed by 2 bases and J by 7 bases, leaving 3 bases between them. The CDR3 extends over 11 amino acids. CDR3 loop: CASSLQNEQFF. The CDR3 nucleotides are TGTGCCAGCAGCTTACAGAATGAGCAGTTCTTC.

The CDR3 region is CASSLTEHYEQYF. CDR3 coding DNA: TGCGCCAGCAGCCTGACAGAGCACTACGAGCAGTACTTC. This chain links TRBV4-1 with TRBJ2-7; TRBD1 might be the D (5 bases). The germline V gene encodes CDR1 MGHRA and CDR2 YSYEKL. Deletions cut 4 bases from V and 3 bases from J, with 10 bases between. The CDR3 is 13 amino acids.

The CDR3 DNA follows: TGTGCCAGCTCACCGTCCCGGGGACAGGGTATCTATGGCTACACCTTC. Residues: CASSPSRGQGIYGYTF. The rearrangement links TRBV18 to TRBJ1-2, with TRBD1 identical over 9 bases. V dropped 3 bases and J dropped 4; count of bases not matched to a gene: 9. The germline gives CDR1 KGHSH, CDR2 LQKENI. The CDR3 consists of 16 residues.

The chain is built from TRBV11-2 and TRBJ2-3, with unresolved D. Germline loops: CDR1 SGHAT, CDR2 FQNNGV. The germline V and J ends were trimmed by 5 bases and 0 bases, with 3 bases remaining between them. This CDR3 comprises 12 residues. CDR3 in DNA: TGTGCCAGCAGCCCGAGCACAGATACGCAGTATTTT. Translated, it gives CASSPSTDTQYF.

The gene calls are TRBV5-1 and TRBJ2-2; a weak D match, TRBD1 (6 bases). The CDR3 totals 17 residues. Looked up from germline, CDR1 is SGHRS and CDR2 is YFSETQ. V was pared by 10 bases and J by 4 bases, with 26 bases between. The CDR3: CAGLISDQGKGTGELFF. The CDR3 DNA follows: TGCGCCGGCCTAATAAGCGATCAGGGGAAAGGCACCGGGGAGCTGTTTTTT. Full variable domain (remainder filled in from reference TRBV5-1 and TRBJ2-2): KAGVTQTPRYLIKTRGQQVTLSCSPISGHRSVSWYQQTPGQGLQFLFEYFSETQRNKGNFPGRFSGRQFSNSRSEMNVSTLELGDSALYLCAGLISDQGKGTGELFFGEGSRLTVL.

The chain recombines TRBV5-6 with TRBJ1-2, with 10 nucleotides matching TRBD1. Losses at the gene ends were 4 bases for V and 4 bases for J; bases not matched to a gene: 16. The CDR3 is 18 residues long. Germline CDR1 SGHDT, CDR2 YYEEEE. CDR3 DNA sequence: TGTGCCAGCAGCCCCTCGGGTTTACGGGGACAGGGGAGCTATGGCTACACCTTC. Protein product: CASSPSGLRGQGSYGYTF.

This clone was counted only a few times. The genes are TRBV4-1 and TRBJ2-2, with a weak D call TRBD2 (5 bases). The CDR3 is 14 amino acids. Germline CDR1 is MGHRA and CDR2 is YSYEKL. V lost 1 base and J 2 bases, leaving 5 bases between the germline ends. In DNA form, the CDR3 reads TGCGCCAGCAGCCAAGGACTAAACACCGGGGAGCTGTTTTTT. Its translation is CASSQGLNTGELFF.

This chain uses TRBV7-2 with TRBJ2-3, with 11 bases lining up with TRBD2. From germline, CDR1 is SGHTA and CDR2 FQGNSA. The CDR3 is 14 amino acids. V dropped 5 bases and J dropped 6; count of bases not matched to a gene: 4. The CDR3 coding sequence is TGTGCCAGCAGCATCCTAGCGGGAGGTGATACGCAGTATTTT. This gives the protein CASSILAGGDTQYF.

This clone was found a few times. The CDR3 nucleotides read TGTGCCACCAGCGCAGAGACGACTGGCTCTGGAAACACCATATATTTT. Amino acids: CATSAETTGSGNTIYF. This chain connects TRBV15 to TRBJ1-3; the D is unclear. Germline CDR1 reads LNHNV; CDR2 reads YYDKDF (reference sequence). The CDR3 is made up of 16 amino acids. The V and J ends lost 5 bases and 0 bases respectively, with 14 bases between them.

The V call is TRBV4-3, the J call TRBJ1-4; D uncertain. This CDR3 comprises 14 residues. CDR1 and CDR2 (germline): LGHNA, YSLEER. V was shortened by 6 bases and J by 8 bases, with 16 bases between the two germline ends. This CDR3 is CASRKGVGGEKLFF. As DNA, the CDR3 is TGCGCCAGCAGGAAGGGCGTCGGAGGGGAAAAACTGTTTTTT.

The V and J genes are TRBV7-2 and TRBJ2-3; 7 bases are shared with TRBD1. The germline V gene encodes CDR1 SGHTA and CDR2 FQGNSA. The CDR3 is 16 amino acids. Trimming removed 1 base from V and 0 bases from J; junction bases left unmatched: 4. The DNA of the CDR3 is TGTGCCAGCAGCTTAGGGGACAGCCGAAGCACAGATACGCAGTATTTT. Its translation is CASSLGDSRSTDTQYF.

This chain links TRBV7-9 with TRBJ1-5; D not certain. CDR1 and CDR2 (germline): SEHNR, FQNEAQ (reference sequence). Trimming took 2 bases from V and 7 from J, leaving 6 bases between them. This CDR3 has 12 amino acids. CDR3 region: CASSLHEQPQHF. CDR3 coding DNA: TGTGCCAGCAGCTTACACGAGCAGCCCCAGCATTTT.

V gene TRBV5-1 combines with J gene TRBJ2-5, with 7 bases that match TRBD1. V was clipped by 0 bases and J by 2 bases; unmatched bases: 4. This CDR3 contains 15 residues. Looked up from germline, CDR1 is SGHRS and CDR2 is YFSETQ. CDR3 in amino acids: CASSLGVDRQETQYF. CDR3 in DNA: TGCGCCAGCAGCTTGGGGGTGGACAGGCAAGAGACCCAGTACTTC.

This chain uses TRBV27 with TRBJ1-6; no clear D. Germline assignment: CDR1 MNHEY and CDR2 SMNVEV (reference sequence). The CDR3 runs 17 residues. V shed 2 bases and J shed 4 bases, with 15 bases lying between them. For the CDR3, the DNA is TGTGCCAGCAGTTTAGGAGGGCAGCAAAATTATAATTCACCCCTCCACTTT. Protein: CASSLGGQQNYNSPLHF.

The table lists this clone with a count of one. This sequence joins TRBV28 and TRBJ1-2; D unclear. Germline V CDR1 and CDR2: MDHEN, SYDVKM. The CDR3 has 12 residues. V was clipped by 11 bases and J by 3 bases, with 13 bases between them. The CDR3 sequence is CAVVLGDYGYTF. The CDR3 nucleotides read TGTGCCGTAGTACTGGGAGACTATGGCTACACCTTC.

This rearrangement joins TRBV4-3 to TRBJ2-5, with D maybe TRBD2 (6 bases). This CDR3 is built from 16 residues. Germline V lookup: CDR1 LGHNA, CDR2 YSLEER. With 4 bases removed from V and 1 base from J, the gap between germline ends came to 16 bases. The CDR3 reads CASSPSLSGGQETQYF. Here the CDR3 DNA reads TGCGCCAGCAGCCCTTCTCTTAGCGGAGGCCAAGAGACCCAGTACTTC.

The chain has TRBV7-6 and TRBJ2-1, with 8 bases fitting TRBD2. V lost 3 bases and J lost 4; bases outside the gene matches: 8. CDR3 length: 16 residues. Germline V gene lookup returns CDR1 SGHVS and CDR2 FNYEAQ. The CDR3 DNA reads TGTGCCAGCAGCTTGTCTTCCGGGAGGGGTTACAATGAGCAGTTCTTC. It translates to CASSLSSGRGYNEQFF.

The chain combines TRBV2 with TRBJ2-5, with D maybe TRBD1 (6 bases). Per germline, CDR1 SNHLY and CDR2 FYNNEI. The CDR3 totals 18 residues. The V end was cut by 3 bases, the J end by 4 bases, with 24 bases between. CDR3 protein: CASSDNRDSTSFGETQYF. CDR3 nucleotide sequence: TGTGCCAGCAGTGACAACAGGGATAGTACGAGCTTCGGAGAGACCCAGTACTTC.

The chain has TRBV27 and TRBJ1-2, with no clear D. Trimming stripped 2 bases from V and 3 bases from J, with 16 bases between. Per the germline V gene, CDR1 is MNHEY and CDR2 is SMNVEV (reference sequence). This CDR3 region has 16 residues. The CDR3 region is CASSLGLAGNHYGYTF. CDR3 DNA sequence: TGTGCCAGCAGTTTAGGGCTGGCAGGCAACCACTATGGCTACACCTTC.

The J gene is TRBJ2-5, the V gene TRBV5-6, with a possible D match to TRBD1 (6 bases). The CDR3 extends over 18 amino acids. Germline V gives CDR1 SGHDT, CDR2 YYEEEE. The V end lost 6 bases, the J end lost 5 bases, and 29 bases lay between the germline ends. CDR3 coding DNA: TGTGCCAGCAACACTTGGAATAGAGGGACACCTGGATGGGAGACCCAGTACTTC. This gives the protein CASNTWNRGTPGWETQYF.

A few counts support this clone. The rearrangement uses TRBV11-2 and TRBJ2-3; 8 bases are shared with TRBD2. V gave up 5 bases and J gave up 7 bases; unmatched junction bases: 14. The germline V gene encodes CDR1 SGHAT and CDR2 FQNNGV. The CDR3 loop spans 16 amino acids. This chain's CDR3 is CASSRSLGGGPHTQYF. CDR3 in DNA: TGTGCCAGCAGCCGATCTCTGGGCGGGGGGCCCCATACGCAGTATTTT.

The rearrangement joins TRBV5-1 to TRBJ1-1, with D perhaps matching TRBD1 (5 bases). This CDR3 has 13 residues. V dropped 0 bases and J dropped 8 bases, with 11 bases sitting between them. In germline, CDR1 is SGHRS, CDR2 YFSETQ. The CDR3: CASSLAQEGEAFF. The CDR3 coding sequence is TGCGCCAGCAGCTTGGCCCAGGAGGGGGAAGCTTTCTTT.

The chain is built from TRBV5-1 and TRBJ2-7, with D maybe TRBD1 (5 bases). The V end was cut by 4 bases, the J end by 1 base, with 9 bases between. Germline V gives CDR1 SGHRS, CDR2 YFSETQ. The CDR3 consists of 13 residues. CDR3 DNA: TGCGCCAGCAGCCGAACAGGATCCTACGAGCAGTACTTC. This sequence encodes CASSRTGSYEQYF. Combining the CDR3 with reference TRBV5-1 and TRBJ2-7 gives the whole variable domain KAGVTQTPRYLIKTRGQQVTLSCSPISGHRSVSWYQQTPGQGLQFLFEYFSETQRNKGNFPGRFSGRQFSNSRSEMNVSTLELGDSALYLCASSRTGSYEQYFGPGTRLTVT.